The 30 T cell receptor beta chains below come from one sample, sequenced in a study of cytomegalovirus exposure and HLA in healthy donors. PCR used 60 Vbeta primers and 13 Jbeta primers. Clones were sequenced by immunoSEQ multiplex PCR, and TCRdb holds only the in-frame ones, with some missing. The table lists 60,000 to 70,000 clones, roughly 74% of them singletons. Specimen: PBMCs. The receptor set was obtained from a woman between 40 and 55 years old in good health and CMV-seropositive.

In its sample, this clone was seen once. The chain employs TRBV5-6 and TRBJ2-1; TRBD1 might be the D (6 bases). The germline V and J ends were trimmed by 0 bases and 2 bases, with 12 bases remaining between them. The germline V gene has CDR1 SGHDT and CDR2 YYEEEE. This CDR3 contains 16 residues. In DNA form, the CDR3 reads TGTGCCAGCAGCTTGGCCCTCAGGGGCGCCTACAATGAGCAGTTCTTC. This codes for CASSLALRGAYNEQFF.

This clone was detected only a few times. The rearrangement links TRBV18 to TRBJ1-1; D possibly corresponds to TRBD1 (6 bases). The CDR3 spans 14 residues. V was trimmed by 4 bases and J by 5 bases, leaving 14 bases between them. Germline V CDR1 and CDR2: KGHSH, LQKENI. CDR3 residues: CASSLGGRGTEAFF. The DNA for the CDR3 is TGTGCCAGCTCACTAGGTGGCAGGGGTACTGAAGCTTTCTTT. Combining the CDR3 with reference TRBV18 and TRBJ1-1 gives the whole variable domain NAGVMQNPRHLVRRRGQEARLRCSPMKGHSHVYWYRQLPEEGLKFMVYLQKENIIDESGMPKERFSAEFPKEGPSILRIQQVVRGDSAAYFCASSLGGRGTEAFFGQGTRLTVV.

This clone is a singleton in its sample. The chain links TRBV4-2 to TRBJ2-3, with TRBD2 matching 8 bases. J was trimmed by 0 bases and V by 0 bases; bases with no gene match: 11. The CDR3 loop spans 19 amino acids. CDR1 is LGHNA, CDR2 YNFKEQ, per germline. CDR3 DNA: TGTGCCAGCAGCCAAGATCTTGGCGGGGGGCCGGCTAGCACAGATACGCAGTATTTT. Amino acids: CASSQDLGGGPASTDTQYF.

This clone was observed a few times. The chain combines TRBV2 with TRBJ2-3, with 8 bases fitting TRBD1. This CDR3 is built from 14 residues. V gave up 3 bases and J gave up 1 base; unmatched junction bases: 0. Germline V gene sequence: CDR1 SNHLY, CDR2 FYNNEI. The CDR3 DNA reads TGTGCCAGCAGTGAGGACAGGGGCACAGATACGCAGTATTTT. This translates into CASSEDRGTDTQYF.

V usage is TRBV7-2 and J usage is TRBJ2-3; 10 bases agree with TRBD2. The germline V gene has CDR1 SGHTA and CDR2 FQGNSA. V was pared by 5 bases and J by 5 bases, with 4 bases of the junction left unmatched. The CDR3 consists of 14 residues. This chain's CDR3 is CASSLRTSGDTQYF. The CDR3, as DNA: TGTGCCAGCAGCCTACGGACTAGCGGAGATACGCAGTATTTT.

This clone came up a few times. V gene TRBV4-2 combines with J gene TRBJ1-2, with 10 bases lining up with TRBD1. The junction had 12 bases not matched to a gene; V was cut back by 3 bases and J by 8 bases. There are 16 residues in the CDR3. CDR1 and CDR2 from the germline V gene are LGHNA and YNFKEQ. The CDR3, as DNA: TGTGCCAGCAGCCACCGAACCGGACAGGGGGGGATAGGCTACACCTTC. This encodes CASSHRTGQGGIGYTF.

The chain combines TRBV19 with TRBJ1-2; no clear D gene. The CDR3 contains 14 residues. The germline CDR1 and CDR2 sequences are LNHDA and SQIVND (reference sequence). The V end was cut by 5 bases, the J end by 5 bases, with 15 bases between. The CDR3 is CASSSTQTAYGYTF. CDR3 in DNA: TGTGCCAGTAGTTCTACCCAAACAGCTTATGGCTACACCTTC.

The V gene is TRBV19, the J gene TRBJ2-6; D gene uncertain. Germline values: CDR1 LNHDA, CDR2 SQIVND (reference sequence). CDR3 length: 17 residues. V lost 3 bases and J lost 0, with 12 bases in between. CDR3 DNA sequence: TGTGCCAGTAGTATGACTGCTTCAAACTCTGGGGCCAACGTCCTGACTTTC. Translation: CASSMTASNSGANVLTF. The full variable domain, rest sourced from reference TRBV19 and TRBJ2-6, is DGGITQSPKYLFRKEGQNVTLSCEQNLNHDAMYWYRQDPGQGLRLIYYSQIVNDFQKGDIAEGYSVSREKKESFPLTVTSAQKNPTAFYLCASSMTASNSGANVLTFGAGSRLTVL.

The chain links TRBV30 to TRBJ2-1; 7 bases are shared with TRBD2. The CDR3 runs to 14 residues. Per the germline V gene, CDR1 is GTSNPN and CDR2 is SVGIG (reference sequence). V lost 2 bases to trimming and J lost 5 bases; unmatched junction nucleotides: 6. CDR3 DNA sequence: TGTGCCTGGAGTATGCGGGGGTGGAACAATGAGCAGTTCTTC. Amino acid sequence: CAWSMRGWNNEQFF.

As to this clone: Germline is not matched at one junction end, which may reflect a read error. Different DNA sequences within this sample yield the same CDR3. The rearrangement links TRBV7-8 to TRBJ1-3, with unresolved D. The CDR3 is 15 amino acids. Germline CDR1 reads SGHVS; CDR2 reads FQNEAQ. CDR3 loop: CASSLVESSGNTIYF. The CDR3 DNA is TGCGCCAGCAGCTTAGTTGAGTCTTCTGGAAACACCATATATTTT.

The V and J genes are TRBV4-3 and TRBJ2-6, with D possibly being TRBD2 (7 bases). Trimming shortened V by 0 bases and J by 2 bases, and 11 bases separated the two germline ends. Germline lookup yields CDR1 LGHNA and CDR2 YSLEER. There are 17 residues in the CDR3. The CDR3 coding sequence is TGCGCCAGCAGCCAAGATCGGGGGGCAGCTGGGGCCAACGTCCTGACTTTC. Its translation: CASSQDRGAAGANVLTF.

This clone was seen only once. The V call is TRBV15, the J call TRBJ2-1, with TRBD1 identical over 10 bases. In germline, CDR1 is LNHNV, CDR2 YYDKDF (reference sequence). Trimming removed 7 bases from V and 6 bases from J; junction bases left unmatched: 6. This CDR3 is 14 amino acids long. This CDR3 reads CATTPGQGLNEQFF. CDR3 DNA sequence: TGTGCCACCACACCGGGACAGGGGCTCAATGAGCAGTTCTTC. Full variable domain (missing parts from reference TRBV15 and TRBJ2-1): DAMVIQNPRYQVTQFGKPVTLSCSQTLNHNVMYWYQQKSSQAPKLLFHYYDKDFNNEADTPDNFQSRRPNTSFCFLDIRSPGLGDTAMYLCATTPGQGLNEQFFGPGTRLTVL.

The DNA of the CDR3 is TGCGCCAGCAGCCCAGGCACGATGGAGACCCAGTACTTC. As protein: CASSPGTMETQYF. The chain employs TRBV5-1 and TRBJ2-5, with unresolved D. The CDR3 has 13 amino acids. Germline lookup yields CDR1 SGHRS and CDR2 YFSETQ. V lost 4 bases and J lost 5, with 12 bases in between.

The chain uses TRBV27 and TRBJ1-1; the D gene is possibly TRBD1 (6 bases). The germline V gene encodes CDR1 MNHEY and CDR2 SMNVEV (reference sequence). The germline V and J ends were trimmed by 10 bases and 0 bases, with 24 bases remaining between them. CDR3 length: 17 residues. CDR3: CANAPPRDTGMNTEAFF. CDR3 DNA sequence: TGTGCCAATGCCCCCCCCCGGGACACGGGGATGAACACTGAAGCTTTCTTT.

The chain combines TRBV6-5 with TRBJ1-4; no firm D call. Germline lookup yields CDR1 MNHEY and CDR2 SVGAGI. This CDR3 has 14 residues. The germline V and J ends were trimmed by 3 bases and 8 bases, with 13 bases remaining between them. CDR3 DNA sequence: TGTGCCAGCAGTTATGACATCACCCGGGAAAAACTGTTTTTT. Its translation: CASSYDITREKLFF.

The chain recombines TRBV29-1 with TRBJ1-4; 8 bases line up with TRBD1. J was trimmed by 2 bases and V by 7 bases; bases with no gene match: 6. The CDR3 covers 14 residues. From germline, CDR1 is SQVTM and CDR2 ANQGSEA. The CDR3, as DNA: TGCAGCGCCGTAACAGGGGGGACTAATGAAAAACTGTTTTTT. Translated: CSAVTGGTNEKLFF. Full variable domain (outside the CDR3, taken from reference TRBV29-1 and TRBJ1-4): SAVISQKPSRDICQRGTSLTIQCQVDSQVTMMFWYRQQPGQSLTLIATANQGSEATYESGFVIDKFPISRPNLTFSTLTVSNMSPEDSSIYLCSAVTGGTNEKLFFGSGTQLSVL.

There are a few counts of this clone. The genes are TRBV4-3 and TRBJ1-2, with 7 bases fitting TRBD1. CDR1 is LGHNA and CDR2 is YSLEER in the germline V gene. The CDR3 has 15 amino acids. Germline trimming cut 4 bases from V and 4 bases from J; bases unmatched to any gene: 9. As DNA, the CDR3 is TGCGCCAGCAGCCGTCGAAGGGGGCTTGGCTATGGCTACACCTTC. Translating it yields CASSRRRGLGYGYTF.

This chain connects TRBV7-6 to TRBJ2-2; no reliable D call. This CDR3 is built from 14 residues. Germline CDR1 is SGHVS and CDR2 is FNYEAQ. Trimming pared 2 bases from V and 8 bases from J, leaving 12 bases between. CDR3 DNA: TGTGCCAGCAGCTTACAGTCCGCCGGGGGGGAGCTGTTTTTT. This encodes CASSLQSAGGELFF.

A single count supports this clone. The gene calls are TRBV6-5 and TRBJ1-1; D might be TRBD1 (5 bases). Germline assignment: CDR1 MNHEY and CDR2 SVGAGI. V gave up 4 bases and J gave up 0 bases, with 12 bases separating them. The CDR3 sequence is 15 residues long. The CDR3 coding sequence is TGTGCCAGCAGTTCGCAAGGACACCTGAACACTGAAGCTTTCTTT. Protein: CASSSQGHLNTEAFF.

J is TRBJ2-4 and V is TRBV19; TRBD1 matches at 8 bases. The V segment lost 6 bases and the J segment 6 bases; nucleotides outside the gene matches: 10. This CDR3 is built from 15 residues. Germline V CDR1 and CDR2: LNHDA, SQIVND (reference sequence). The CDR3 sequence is CASSGQGARGNIQYF. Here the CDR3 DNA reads TGTGCCAGTAGCGGGCAGGGGGCGCGAGGAAACATTCAGTACTTC.

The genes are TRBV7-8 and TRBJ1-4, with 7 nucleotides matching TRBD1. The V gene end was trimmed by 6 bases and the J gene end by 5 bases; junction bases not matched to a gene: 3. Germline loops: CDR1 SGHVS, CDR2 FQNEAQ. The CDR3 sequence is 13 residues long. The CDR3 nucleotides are TGTGCCAGCAGTCGGGGACAGAATGAAAAACTGTTTTTT. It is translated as CASSRGQNEKLFF.

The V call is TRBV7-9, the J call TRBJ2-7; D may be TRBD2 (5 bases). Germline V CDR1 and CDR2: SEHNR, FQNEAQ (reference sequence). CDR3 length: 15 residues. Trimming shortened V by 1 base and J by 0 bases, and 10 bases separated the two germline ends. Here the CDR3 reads CASSLVGRPSYEQYF. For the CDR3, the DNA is TGTGCCAGCAGCTTAGTAGGGAGACCCTCCTACGAGCAGTACTTC.

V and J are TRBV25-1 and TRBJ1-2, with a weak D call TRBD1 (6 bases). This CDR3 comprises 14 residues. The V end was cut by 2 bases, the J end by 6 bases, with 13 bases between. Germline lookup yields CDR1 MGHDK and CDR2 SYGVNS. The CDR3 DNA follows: TGTGCCAGCAGTGAAGGACAGTCGAATGATGGCTACACCTTC. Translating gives CASSEGQSNDGYTF.

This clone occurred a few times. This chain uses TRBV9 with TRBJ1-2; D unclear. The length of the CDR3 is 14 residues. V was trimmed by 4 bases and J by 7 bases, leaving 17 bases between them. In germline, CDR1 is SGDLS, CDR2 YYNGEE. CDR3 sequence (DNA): TGTGCCAGCAGCCCGGGATCGAGTCTTTCTGGCTACACCTTC. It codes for CASSPGSSLSGYTF.

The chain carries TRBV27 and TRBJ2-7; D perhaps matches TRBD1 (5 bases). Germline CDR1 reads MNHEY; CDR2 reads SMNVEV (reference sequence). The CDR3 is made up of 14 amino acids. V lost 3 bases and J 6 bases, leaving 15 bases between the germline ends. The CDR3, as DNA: TGTGCCAGCAGTTTCCTGACAGATAGACGCGAGCAGTACTTC. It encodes CASSFLTDRREQYF.

This CDR3 reads CASSLFRDSLNTGELFF. The CDR3 DNA is TGTGCCAGCAGTTTATTCCGCGACAGCCTGAACACCGGGGAGCTGTTTTTT. The chain couples TRBV27 to TRBJ2-2, with TRBD1 as a possible D gene (5 bases). Trimming took 1 base from V and 1 from J, leaving 13 bases between them. This CDR3 comprises 17 residues. Germline CDR1 reads MNHEY; CDR2 reads SMNVEV (reference sequence).

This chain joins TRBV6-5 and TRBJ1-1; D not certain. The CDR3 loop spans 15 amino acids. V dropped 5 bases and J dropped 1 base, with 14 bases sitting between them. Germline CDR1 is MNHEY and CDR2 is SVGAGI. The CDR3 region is CASSTDFRPNTEAFF. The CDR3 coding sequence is TGTGCCAGCAGTACCGACTTCCGTCCGAACACTGAAGCTTTCTTT.

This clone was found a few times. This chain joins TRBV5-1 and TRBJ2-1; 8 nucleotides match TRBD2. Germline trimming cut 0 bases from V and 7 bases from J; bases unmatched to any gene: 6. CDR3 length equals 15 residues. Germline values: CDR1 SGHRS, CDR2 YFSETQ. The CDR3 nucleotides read TGCGCCAGCAGCTTGGTCGGGGGGGGCCGGAATGAGCAGTTCTTC. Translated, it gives CASSLVGGGRNEQFF.

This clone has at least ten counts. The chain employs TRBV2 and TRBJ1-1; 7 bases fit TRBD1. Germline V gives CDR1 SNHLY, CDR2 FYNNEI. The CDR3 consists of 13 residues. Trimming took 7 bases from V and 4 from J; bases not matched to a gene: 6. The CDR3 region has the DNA TGTGCCAGCACGGTCAGGGGGACCACTGAAGCTTTCTTT. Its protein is CASTVRGTTEAFF. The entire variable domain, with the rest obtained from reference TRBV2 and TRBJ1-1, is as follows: EPEVTQTPSHQVTQMGQEVILRCVPISNHLYFYWYRQILGQKVEFLVSFYNNEISEKSEIFDDQFSVERPDGSNFTLKIRSTKLEDSAMYFCASTVRGTTEAFFGQGTRLTVV.

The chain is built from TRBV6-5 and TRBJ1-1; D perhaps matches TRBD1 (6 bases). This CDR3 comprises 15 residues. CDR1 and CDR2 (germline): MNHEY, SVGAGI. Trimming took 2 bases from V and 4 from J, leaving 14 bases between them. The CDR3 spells CASSYLGRGGTEAFF. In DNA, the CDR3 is TGTGCCAGCAGTTACCTCGGACGAGGGGGCACTGAAGCTTTCTTT.